The source of this TCR beta chain is a study of T cell responses to AZD1222 COVID-19 vaccine. Points from the study as a whole: A reported finding is that nearly half of spike-specific TCRs target unmutated variant regions.

Data came from immunoSEQ multiplex PCR; TCRdb stores just in-frame clones and leaves some out. This table has around 270,000 clones, around 92% appearing once. In regard to this clone: Its specificity is unknown.

Per germline, CDR1 LNHDA and CDR2 SQIVND (reference sequence). The CDR3 is 15 amino acids. The ends were cut back, 7 bases at V and 3 bases at J, with 16 bases in the middle. V gene TRBV19 combines with J gene TRBJ2-1; D tentatively fits TRBD1 or TRBD2 (5 bases each). The sequence came from an adult who received the AZD1222 COVID-19 vaccine. The sequencing here drew on peripheral blood, taken 28 days after the second AZD1222 dose. This CDR3 reads CASTSGAGNYNEQFF. DNA for the CDR3: TGTGCCAGTACCTCCGGGGCAGGGAACTACAATGAGCAGTTCTTC.